The 10 T cell receptor beta chains presented below share a single source sample, sequenced in a study of control samples from healthy donors and cancer patients (dated by TCRdb to about 2020). The library was obtained by the immunoSEQ multiplex PCR assay. The table comes from immuneACCESS by way of TCRdb, which keeps in-frame sequences with V and J called. Part of the clones is missing from these tables; in studies checked, under half for an unresolved V gene and the rest for unknown reasons. For this sample there are around 92,000 clones; around 80% appear just once. The ten largest clones add up to 2% to 2.5% of the sample. Sequenced sample: blood. The receptors originated from a man in his 60s in good health.

In nucleotides, the CDR3 is TGTGCCAGCAGTTTCAAGGGTCTGAGCTCCTACGAGCAGTACTTC. It is translated as CASSFKGLSSYEQYF. The genes are TRBV27 and TRBJ2-7; D remains unclear. Trimming took off 3 bases at V and 0 bases at J, with 12 bases between the two ends. Per germline, CDR1 MNHEY and CDR2 SMNVEV (reference sequence). The CDR3 is 15 amino acids.

The chain joins TRBV6-5 to TRBJ1-6, with 9 bases aligning to TRBD1. After removal of 6 bases from V and 9 bases from J, the junction contained 6 bases not matched to a gene. From germline, CDR1 is MNHEY and CDR2 SVGAGI. CDR3 length: 14 amino acids. Here the CDR3 DNA reads TGTGCCAGCAGAACGGACAGGGGTAGTTCACCCCTCCACTTT. Translating gives CASRTDRGSSPLHF.

This clone was seen only once. This rearrangement joins TRBV7-9 to TRBJ2-2; 9 positions agree with TRBD1. J gave up 2 bases and V 5 bases, and 6 bases lay outside the gene matches. CDR3 length: 16 residues. The germline V gene encodes CDR1 SEHNR and CDR2 FQNEAQ (reference sequence). CDR3 sequence (DNA): TGTGCCAGCAGCACCTGGACAGGGGTCAACACCGGGGAGCTGTTTTTT. Protein: CASSTWTGVNTGELFF.

The chain combines TRBV4-1 with TRBJ2-3; possibly TRBD2 for D (6 bases). V gave up 0 bases and J gave up 1 base, with 11 bases separating them. This CDR3 has 16 amino acids. Germline V gene lookup returns CDR1 MGHRA and CDR2 YSYEKL. The DNA for the CDR3 is TGCGCCAGCAGCCAAGAGGCGGGGCCTGGCACAGATACGCAGTATTTT. Translating it yields CASSQEAGPGTDTQYF.

The chain employs TRBV2 and TRBJ1-5, with a tentative D call TRBD1 (5 bases). The CDR3 contains 15 residues. Germline-derived CDR1 and CDR2 are SNHLY and FYNNEI. V dropped 6 bases and J dropped 2 bases, with 14 bases sitting between them. The CDR3 protein is CASSGTSSGNQPQHF. In nucleotides, the CDR3 is TGTGCCAGCAGCGGGACTTCTAGCGGCAATCAGCCCCAGCATTTT.

The gene calls are TRBV6-1 and TRBJ2-5; 11 nucleotides align to TRBD2. The ends lost 2 bases at V and 4 bases at J; junction bases unmatched: 6. The CDR3 is made up of 16 amino acids. Germline V gene data show CDR1 as MNHNS and CDR2 as SASEGT. The CDR3 loop reads CASSETSGGGRETQYF. For the CDR3, the DNA is TGTGCCAGCAGTGAAACTAGCGGGGGTGGGAGAGAGACCCAGTACTTC.

The chain carries TRBV7-2 and TRBJ1-2, with TRBD1 as a possible D gene (5 bases). Germline-derived CDR1 and CDR2 are SGHTA and FQGNSA. V lost 1 base to trimming and J lost 0 bases, with 21 bases between them. This CDR3 region has 19 residues. In DNA form, the CDR3 reads TGTGCCAGCAGCTTAGGGGTTGTTGGGGGTTACCTAGCTAACTATGGCTACACCTTC. Translating gives CASSLGVVGGYLANYGYTF.

By share, this clone ranks as medium-sized (0.01 to 0.1%). This chain connects TRBV19 to TRBJ2-7; unclear D gene. From germline, CDR1 is LNHDA and CDR2 SQIVND (reference sequence). The CDR3 length is 14 residues. With 3 bases removed from V and 2 bases from J, the gap between germline ends came to 11 bases. This chain's CDR3 is CASSIAHPTYEQYF. The CDR3 nucleotides are TGTGCCAGTAGTATCGCCCACCCTACCTACGAGCAGTACTTC.

V gene TRBV5-5 combines with J gene TRBJ2-2; a possible D gene is TRBD2 (5 bases). V lost 6 bases and J lost 3, with 12 bases in between. In germline, CDR1 is SGHKS, CDR2 YYEKEE (reference sequence). The CDR3 has 14 amino acids. DNA of the CDR3: TGTGCCAGCACTGAGAGGGCGTACACCGGGGAGCTGTTTTTT. It specifies CASTERAYTGELFF.

V and J are TRBV15 and TRBJ1-2, with 12 bases fitting TRBD1. V was clipped by 3 bases and J by 4 bases; unmatched bases: 9. Germline CDR1 reads LNHNV; CDR2 reads YYDKDF (reference sequence). The CDR3 length is 17 residues. The CDR3 sequence is CATSSMGTGGFGYGYTF. The CDR3 DNA is TGTGCCACCAGCAGTATGGGGACAGGGGGCTTCGGCTATGGCTACACCTTC.